The rows below give T cell receptor beta chains drawn from one sample of a study of early stage breast cancer tumors. The method was immunoSEQ multiplex PCR; TCRdb's version includes in-frame clones alone and lacks a portion of them. In the table there are approximately 48,000 clones, just over 90% of which are singletons. The sequenced sample consisted of blood. The receptors here all came from a person aged 65-85 years with breast cancer. The CDR3 runs from the conserved cysteine through the conserved F or W. A D gene is named only where the DNA matches it firmly. Clone size is not always given. Where it is, it says once, few, many or a class for expanded clones.

D	size	V	J	DNA	CDR3
TRBD1	once	TRBV7-2	TRBJ2-7	TGTGCCAGCAGCTTATTTGACAGGGGCGCCTACGAGCAGTACTTC	CASSLFDRGAYEQYF
TRBD1	-	TRBV5-1	TRBJ2-7	TGCGCCAGCAGCTTGGGGACAGGGGACACGGAGCAGTACTTC	CASSLGTGDTEQYF
-	-	TRBV7-2	TRBJ1-2	TGTGCCAGCAGCCGGCGGGCGGGGCCGACAGATGGCTACACCTTC	CASSRRAGPTDGYTF
TRBD1	-	TRBV29-1	TRBJ1-2	TGCAGCGTCGGGACAGGGGGAGGCTACACCTTC	CSVGTGGGYTF
TRBD2	once	TRBV9	TRBJ2-1	TGTGCCAGCAGCGCGGGACTAGCGGGATACAATGAGCAGTTCTTC	CASSAGLAGYNEQFF
TRBD2	-	TRBV30	TRBJ2-7	TGTGCCTGGAGCTGGCGGGAGAGATTCAACGAGCAGTACTTC	CAWSWRERFNEQYF
-	-	TRBV6-1	TRBJ1-5	TGTGCCAGCAGTGAATTCCAACAGCCCCAGCATTTT	CASSEFQQPQHF
-	-	TRBV5-1	TRBJ2-7	TGCGCCAGCAGAGGGGCCTACGAGCAGTACTTC	CASRGAYEQYF
TRBD2	-	TRBV7-6	TRBJ2-1	TGTGCCAGCAGCTCGGGGGGTGGGACTAGCGGGATTGGGGAGCAGTTCTTC	CASSSGGGTSGIGEQFF
TRBD1	-	TRBV19	TRBJ2-3	TGTGCCAGTACCGACAGGGGCCACACAGATACGCAGTATTTT	CASTDRGHTDTQYF
TRBD1	-	TRBV28	TRBJ2-2	TGTGCCAGCAGTTTCAAACAGGGGGCCCGGGAGCTGTTTTTT	CASSFKQGARELFF
-	-	TRBV6-5	TRBJ1-1	TGTGCCAGCAGTTACTGGGGGACGGGGGCTGAAGCTTTCTTT	CASSYWGTGAEAFF
-	-	TRBV19	TRBJ2-2	TGTGCCAGTAGTTTCTATTCTGGACTTAACACCGGGGAGCTGTTTTTT	CASSFYSGLNTGELFF
TRBD2	-	TRBV7-2	TRBJ2-2	TGTGCCAGCAGCTCCTCGCTCGGGGGGTACACCGGGGAGCTGTTTTTT	CASSSSLGGYTGELFF
-	-	TRBV6-1	TRBJ2-5	TGTGCCAGCAGTTCCCAATCCTTCGGGGAGGCGACCCAGTACTTC	CASSSQSFGEATQYF
TRBD2	-	TRBV5-4	TRBJ2-5	TGTGCCAGCAGCCCAACCTTAGCGGGGGGGGAGACCCAGTACTTC	CASSPTLAGGETQYF
-	few	TRBV7-2	TRBJ1-5	TGTGCCAGCAGCTTAGAGAGGGGGTTACATCAGCCCCAGCATTTT	CASSLERGLHQPQHF
TRBD1	-	TRBV28	TRBJ1-1	TGTGCCAGCACGGCCCAGGGGGCCGGGAACACTGAAGCTTTCTTT	CASTAQGAGNTEAFF
-	-	TRBV9	TRBJ2-7	TGTGCCAGCAGCGGCCGTTTTAGCTCCTACGAGCAGTACTTC	CASSGRFSSYEQYF
-	-	TRBV9	TRBJ2-2	TGTGCCAGCAGCCCATGGACAGCTTATTCTACCGGGGAGCTGTTTTTT	CASSPWTAYSTGELFF
TRBD1	-	TRBV6-4	TRBJ1-1	TGTGCCAGCATTGGAGGGGGCGGGACACTGACGAACACTGAAGCTTTCTTT	CASIGGGGTLTNTEAFF
-	-	TRBV11-3	TRBJ1-1	TGTGCCAGCAGCGTAGACATGACTGAAGCTTTCTTT	CASSVDMTEAFF
-	-	TRBV6-5	TRBJ1-6	TGTGCCAGCTCCCCTTCGGGGGGCAATTCACCCCTCCACTTT	CASSPSGGNSPLHF
-	-	TRBV5-8	TRBJ2-1	TGTGCCAGCACCTTCGGGTGGGCAGGGGGGAACGAAGAGCAGTTCTTC	CASTFGWAGGNEEQFF
-	-	TRBV1	TRBJ1-2	TGCACCAGCAGCCAAGCCGGAGCCAGGGGCTATGGCTACACCTTC	CTSSQAGARGYGYTF
TRBD1	-	TRBV2	TRBJ1-1	TGTGCCAGCAGTACCGAGACAGGGTCCTTAGCTTTCTTT	CASSTETGSLAFF
-	-	TRBV2	TRBJ1-5	TGTGCCAGCAGAGGGGACAATCTCTATCAGCCCCAGCATTTT	CASRGDNLYQPQHF
TRBD1	-	TRBV10-3	TRBJ1-2	TGTGCCATCACCGTGGACAGGGGGGTTGGCTACACCTTC	CAITVDRGVGYTF
-	-	TRBV5-4	TRBJ1-1	TGTGCCAGCAGCTTGGGGACAAGGGGCACTGAAGCTTTCTTT	CASSLGTRGTEAFF
TRBD1	-	TRBV30	TRBJ1-1	TGTGCCTGGGGGACAGGGGGCATCACTGAAGCTTTCTTT	CAWGTGGITEAFF
-	once	TRBV7-8	TRBJ2-7	TGTGCCAGCAGCCGTAGAGACAGAAATCTACACGAGCAGTACTTC	CASSRRDRNLHEQYF
TRBD1	-	TRBV5-4	TRBJ2-7	TGTGCCAGCAGCTGGGACAGGCTCAACGAGCAGTACTTC	CASSWDRLNEQYF
-	-	TRBV4-2	TRBJ2-1	TGTGCCAGCAGCCAAGATCGGGTCTGGGGTGGAGGTGAGCAGTTCTTC	CASSQDRVWGGGEQFF
TRBD1	-	TRBV5-1	TRBJ1-1	TGCGCCAGCAGCGAAGGGACAGGAAACTTGAACACTGAAGCTTTCTTT	CASSEGTGNLNTEAFF
-	-	TRBV6-1	TRBJ1-5	TGTGCCAGCAGCCCCCGAGGGGGAAATCAGCCCCAGCATTTT	CASSPRGGNQPQHF
-	-	TRBV30	TRBJ1-5	TGTGCCTGGAGCAAAGGGGGGGGCAATCAGCCCCAGCATTTT	CAWSKGGGNQPQHF
-	-	TRBV5-1	TRBJ2-3	TGCGCCAGCTATCCGGGGACTAGCACAGATACGCAGTATTTT	CASYPGTSTDTQYF
-	-	TRBV7-3	TRBJ1-2	TGTGCCAGCAGCCAACAGGGCGAAGGGCTACGTGGCTACACCTTC	CASSQQGEGLRGYTF
-	-	TRBV28	TRBJ2-7	TGTGCCAGCAGAACACGGACAGAAAGTAGCTCCTACGAGCAGTACTTC	CASRTRTESSSYEQYF
TRBD1	-	TRBV12-5	TRBJ2-5	TGTGCTAGTGGCACAGACAGGGCGCAGACCCAGTACTTC	CASGTDRAQTQYF